The clone carrying this TCR beta chain appeared a few times. The data originate from a study of blood T cell repertoires in COVID-19. Across the study: From the United States, Italy and Spain came samples of acute and convalescent COVID-19. PBMCs, B-cell-depleted T cells, or T cells provided the cDNA or gDNA that made up the material.

Method: immunoSEQ multiplex PCR; TCRdb's copy keeps in-frame clones and lacks some. This table holds 230,000 or so clones, about 91% found once. CDR3 length: 16 residues. Germline assignment: CDR1 SGHAT and CDR2 FQNNGV. V lost 4 bases and J lost 6, with 19 bases in between. The chain is built from TRBV11-2 and TRBJ2-1; the D gene is possibly TRBD2 (6 bases). The sequenced sample was PBMCs or T cells enriched from blood (not recorded which). This TCR derives from a woman in her fifties or sixties with acute COVID-19. The DNA of the CDR3 is TGTGCCAGCAGCTCCCTCGGGAGCTATCTGGGCAATGAGCAGTTCTTC. Encoded protein: CASSSLGSYLGNEQFF.